The present entry profiles one T cell receptor beta chain with its context. No antigen is known for it. The germline gives CDR1 SEHNR, CDR2 FQNEAQ (reference sequence). V dropped 3 bases and J dropped 4; count of bases not matched to a gene: 5. This CDR3 region has 15 residues. This sample was included in a study of cytomegalovirus exposure and HLA in healthy donors. The PCR was carried out with 60 Vbeta primers and 13 Jbeta primers. Method: immunoSEQ multiplex PCR; TCRdb's copy keeps in-frame clones and lacks some. The sample has approximately 200,000 clones, roughly 84% seen once; the top ten hold around 1.4%. Regarding donors, all were healthy bone marrow donors. Points from the study as a whole: TCR beta V segments were, for the most part, productive about 87% or about 30% of the time in an earlier analysis. Sequencing depth across donors, presence/absence analyses assumed, was roughly uniform. A missense DCLRE1C variant was associated with V- and J-gene trimming of TCR beta chains in a later analysis, and an independent cohort replicated the association.

The receptor's source is a human donor in good health. Sequenced sample: PBMCs. The chain combines TRBV7-9 with TRBJ2-5; 10 bases line up with TRBD2. DNA of the CDR3: TGTGCCAGCAGCTTCGCTAGCGGGAGTCTAGAGACCCAGTACTTC. Amino acids: CASSFASGSLETQYF. Full variable domain (outside the CDR3, taken from reference TRBV7-9 and TRBJ2-5): DTGVSQNPRHKITKRGQNVTFRCDPISEHNRLYWYRQTLGQGPEFLTYFQNEAQLEKSRLLSDRFSAERPKGSFSTLEIQRTEQGDSAMYLCASSFASGSLETQYFGPGTRLLVL.